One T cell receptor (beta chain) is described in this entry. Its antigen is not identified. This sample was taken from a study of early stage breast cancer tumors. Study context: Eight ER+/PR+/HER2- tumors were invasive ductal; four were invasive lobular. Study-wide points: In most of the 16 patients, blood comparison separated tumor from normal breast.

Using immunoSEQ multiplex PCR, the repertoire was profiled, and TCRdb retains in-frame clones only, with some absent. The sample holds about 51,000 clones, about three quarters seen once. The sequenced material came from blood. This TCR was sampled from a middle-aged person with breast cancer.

This chain's CDR3 is CAISERVAETQYF. As DNA, the CDR3 is TGTGCCATCAGTGAGCGGGTGGCAGAGACCCAGTACTTC. The chain joins TRBV10-3 to TRBJ2-5; no reliable D call. The CDR3 runs 13 residues. From germline, CDR1 is ENHRY and CDR2 SYGVKD. The V end was cut by 2 bases, the J end by 4 bases, with 8 bases between.